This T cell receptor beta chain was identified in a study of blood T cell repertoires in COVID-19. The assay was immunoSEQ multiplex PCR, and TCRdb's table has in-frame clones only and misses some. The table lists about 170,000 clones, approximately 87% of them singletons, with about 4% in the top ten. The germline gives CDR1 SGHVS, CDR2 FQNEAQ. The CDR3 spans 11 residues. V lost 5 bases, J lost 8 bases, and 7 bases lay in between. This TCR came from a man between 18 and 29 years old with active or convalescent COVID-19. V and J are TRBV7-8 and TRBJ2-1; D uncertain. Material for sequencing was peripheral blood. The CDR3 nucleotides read TGTGCCAGCAGCCAATCGTATGAGCAGTTCTTC. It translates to CASSQSYEQFF.